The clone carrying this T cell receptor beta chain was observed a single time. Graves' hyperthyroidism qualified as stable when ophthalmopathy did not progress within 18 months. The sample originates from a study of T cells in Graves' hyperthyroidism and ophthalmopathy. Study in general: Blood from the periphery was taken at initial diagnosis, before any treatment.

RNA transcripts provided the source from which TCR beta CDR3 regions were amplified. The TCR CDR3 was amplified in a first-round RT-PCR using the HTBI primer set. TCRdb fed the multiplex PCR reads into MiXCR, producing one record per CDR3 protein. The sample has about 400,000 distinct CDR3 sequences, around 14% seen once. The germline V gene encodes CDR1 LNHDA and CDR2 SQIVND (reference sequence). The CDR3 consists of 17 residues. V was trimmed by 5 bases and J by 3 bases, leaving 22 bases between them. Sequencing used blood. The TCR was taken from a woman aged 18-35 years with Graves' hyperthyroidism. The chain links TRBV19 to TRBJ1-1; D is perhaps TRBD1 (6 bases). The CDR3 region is CASSSSTGKGEYTEAFF. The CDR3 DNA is TGTGCCAGTAGTTCCAGTACAGGGAAAGGGGAGTACACTGAAGCTTTCTTT.